This TCR beta chain was obtained from a study of blood T cells in healthy people across ages. At least ten counts were recorded for this clonotype. Its specificity is unknown. Germline and junction disagree at one end, which may indicate a read error. Study-wide findings and caveats: Older age coincided with a roughly linear decline in TCR beta diversity per million T cells.

The CDR3 totals 15 residues. Germline CDR1 and CDR2: MNHNS and SASEGT. Sample-barcoded 5' priming and a J-beta primer mix drove a second PCR of 7 to 11 cycles. Each CDR3 protein is one row after TCRdb ran MiXCR on the 5' RACE reads. The table records 630,000 or so distinct CDR3 sequences, about 30% of them present only once. The rearrangement uses TRBV6-1 and TRBJ2-7, with a weak D call TRBD2 (7 bases). The sequence was collected from a woman of 80 years or more in good health. Material for sequencing was blood. CDR3 in amino acids: CASSEGGGPSHEQYF. The CDR3 nucleotides are TGTGCCAGCAGTGAAGGCGGGGGCCCCTCCCACGAGCAGTACTTC.